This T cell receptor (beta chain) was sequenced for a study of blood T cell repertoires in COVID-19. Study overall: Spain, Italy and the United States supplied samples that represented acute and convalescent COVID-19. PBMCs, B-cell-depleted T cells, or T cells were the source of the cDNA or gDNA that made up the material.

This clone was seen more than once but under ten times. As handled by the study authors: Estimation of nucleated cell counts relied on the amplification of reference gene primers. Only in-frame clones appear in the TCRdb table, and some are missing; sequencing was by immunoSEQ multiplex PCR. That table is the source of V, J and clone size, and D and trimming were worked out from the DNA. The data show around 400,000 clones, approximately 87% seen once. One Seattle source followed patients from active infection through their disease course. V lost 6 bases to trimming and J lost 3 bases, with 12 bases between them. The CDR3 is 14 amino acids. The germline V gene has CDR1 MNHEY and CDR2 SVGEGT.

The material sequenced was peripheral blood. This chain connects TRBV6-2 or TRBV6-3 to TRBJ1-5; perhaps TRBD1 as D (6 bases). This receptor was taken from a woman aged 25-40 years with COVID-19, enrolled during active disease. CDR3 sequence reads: CASSLGQINQPQHF. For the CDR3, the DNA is TGTGCCAGCAGCCTCGGACAGATCAATCAGCCCCAGCATTTT.